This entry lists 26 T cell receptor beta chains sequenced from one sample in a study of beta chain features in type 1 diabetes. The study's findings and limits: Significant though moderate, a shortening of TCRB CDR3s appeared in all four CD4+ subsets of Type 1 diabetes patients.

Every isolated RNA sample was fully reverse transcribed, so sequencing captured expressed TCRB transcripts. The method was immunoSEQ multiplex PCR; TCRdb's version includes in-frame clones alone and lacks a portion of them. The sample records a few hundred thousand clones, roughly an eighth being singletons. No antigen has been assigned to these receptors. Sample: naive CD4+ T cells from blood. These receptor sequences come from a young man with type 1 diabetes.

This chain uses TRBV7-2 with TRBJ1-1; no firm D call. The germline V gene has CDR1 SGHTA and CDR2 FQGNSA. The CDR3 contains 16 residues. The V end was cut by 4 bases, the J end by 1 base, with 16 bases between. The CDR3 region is CASSSPAVAGNTEAFF. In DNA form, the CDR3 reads TGTGCCAGCAGCTCCCCAGCGGTTGCAGGGAACACTGAAGCTTTCTTT.

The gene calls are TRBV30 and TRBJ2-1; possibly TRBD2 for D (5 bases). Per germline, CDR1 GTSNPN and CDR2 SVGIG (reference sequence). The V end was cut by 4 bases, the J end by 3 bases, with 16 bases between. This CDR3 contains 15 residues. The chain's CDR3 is CAWNPGLSGYNEQFF. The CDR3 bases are TGTGCCTGGAATCCAGGACTGAGTGGCTACAATGAGCAGTTCTTC.

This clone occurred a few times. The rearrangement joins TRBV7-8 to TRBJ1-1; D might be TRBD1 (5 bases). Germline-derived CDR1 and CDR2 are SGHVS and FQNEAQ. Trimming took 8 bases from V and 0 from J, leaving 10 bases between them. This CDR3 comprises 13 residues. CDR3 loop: CASGARVNTEAFF. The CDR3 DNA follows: TGTGCCAGCGGGGCCAGAGTGAACACTGAAGCTTTCTTT. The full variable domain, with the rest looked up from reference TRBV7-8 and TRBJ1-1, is GAGVSQSPRYKVAKRGQDVALRCDPISGHVSLFWYQQALGQGPEFLTYFQNEAQLDKSGLPSDRFFAERPEGSVSTLKIQRTQQEDSAVYLCASGARVNTEAFFGQGTRLTVV.

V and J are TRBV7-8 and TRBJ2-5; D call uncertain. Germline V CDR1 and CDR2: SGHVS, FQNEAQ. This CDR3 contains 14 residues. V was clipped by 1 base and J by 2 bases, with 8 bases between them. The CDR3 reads CASSLGTAQETQYF. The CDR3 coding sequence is TGTGCCAGCAGCTTAGGAACAGCTCAAGAGACCCAGTACTTC.

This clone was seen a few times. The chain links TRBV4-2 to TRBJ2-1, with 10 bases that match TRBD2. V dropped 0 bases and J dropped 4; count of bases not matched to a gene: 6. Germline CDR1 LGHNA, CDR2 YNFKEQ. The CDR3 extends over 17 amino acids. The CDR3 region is CASSQDQGLASYNEQFF. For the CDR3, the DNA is TGTGCCAGCAGCCAAGACCAGGGACTAGCGTCATACAATGAGCAGTTCTTC.

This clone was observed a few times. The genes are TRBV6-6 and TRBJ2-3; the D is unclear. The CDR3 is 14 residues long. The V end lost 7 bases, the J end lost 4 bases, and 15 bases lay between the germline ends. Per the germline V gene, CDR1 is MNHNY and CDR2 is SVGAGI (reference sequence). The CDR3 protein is CASTMQAIADTQYF. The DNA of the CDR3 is TGTGCCAGCACGATGCAGGCTATCGCAGATACGCAGTATTTT.

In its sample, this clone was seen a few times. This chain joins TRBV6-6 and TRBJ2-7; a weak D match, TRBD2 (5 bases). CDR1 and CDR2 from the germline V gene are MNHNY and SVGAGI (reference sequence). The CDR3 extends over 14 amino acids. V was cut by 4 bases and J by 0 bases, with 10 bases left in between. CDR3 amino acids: CASSWTGTSYEQYF. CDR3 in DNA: TGTGCCAGCAGTTGGACGGGAACCTCCTACGAGCAGTACTTC.

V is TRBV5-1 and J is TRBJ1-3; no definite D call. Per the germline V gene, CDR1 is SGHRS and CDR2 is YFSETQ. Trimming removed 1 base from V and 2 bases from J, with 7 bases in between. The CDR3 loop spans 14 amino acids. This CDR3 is CASSLIHPGNTIYF. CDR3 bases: TGCGCCAGCAGCTTGATCCATCCTGGAAACACCATATATTTT.

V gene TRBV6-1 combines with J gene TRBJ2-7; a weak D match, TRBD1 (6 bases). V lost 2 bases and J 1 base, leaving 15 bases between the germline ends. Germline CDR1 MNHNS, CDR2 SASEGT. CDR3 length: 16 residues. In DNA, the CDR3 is TGTGCCAGCAGTGAACCCTACAGACAGGTTTCCTACGAGCAGTACTTC. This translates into CASSEPYRQVSYEQYF.

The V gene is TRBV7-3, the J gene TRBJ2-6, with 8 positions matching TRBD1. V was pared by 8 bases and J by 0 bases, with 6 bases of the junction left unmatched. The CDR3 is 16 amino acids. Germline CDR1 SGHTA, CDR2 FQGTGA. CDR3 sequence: CASSQGALSGANVLTF. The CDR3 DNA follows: TGTGCCAGCTCTCAGGGGGCCCTCTCTGGGGCCAACGTCCTGACTTTC.

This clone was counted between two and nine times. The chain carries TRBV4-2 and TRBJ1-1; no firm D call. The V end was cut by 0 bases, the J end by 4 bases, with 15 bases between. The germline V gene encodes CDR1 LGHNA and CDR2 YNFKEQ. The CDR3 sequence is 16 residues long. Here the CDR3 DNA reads TGTGCCAGCAGCCAAGAATTCGCGGCTGAGAGCACTGAAGCTTTCTTT. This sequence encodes CASSQEFAAESTEAFF.

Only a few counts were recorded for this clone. CDR3 amino acids: CASSSGIPTDTQYF. The CDR3 DNA reads TGTGCCAGCAGTAGCGGGATCCCCACAGATACGCAGTATTTT. The rearrangement uses TRBV7-3 and TRBJ2-3; 8 nucleotides agree with TRBD2. The ends lost 6 bases at V and 2 bases at J; junction bases unmatched: 4. Germline V CDR1 and CDR2: SGHTA, FQGTGA. The CDR3 is 14 amino acids. Based on the CDR3 plus reference TRBV7-3 and TRBJ2-3, the full variable domain is GAGVSQTPSNKVTEKGKYVELRCDPISGHTALYWYRQSLGQGPEFLIYFQGTGAADDSGLPNDRFFAVRPEGSVSTLKIQRTERGDSAVYLCASSSGIPTDTQYFGPGTRLTVL.

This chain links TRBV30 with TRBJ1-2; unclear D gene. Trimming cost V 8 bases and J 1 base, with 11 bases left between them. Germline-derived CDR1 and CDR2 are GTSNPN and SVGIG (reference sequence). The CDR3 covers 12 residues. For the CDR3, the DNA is TGTGCCCACGCGGGCGGTAACTATGGCTACACCTTC. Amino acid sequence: CAHAGGNYGYTF.

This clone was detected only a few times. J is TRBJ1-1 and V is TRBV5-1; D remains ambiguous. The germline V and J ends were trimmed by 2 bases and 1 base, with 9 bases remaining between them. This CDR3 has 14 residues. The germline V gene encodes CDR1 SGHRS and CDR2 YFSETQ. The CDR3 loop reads CASSLNSGNTEAFF. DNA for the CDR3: TGCGCCAGCAGCTTAAACTCAGGGAACACTGAAGCTTTCTTT.

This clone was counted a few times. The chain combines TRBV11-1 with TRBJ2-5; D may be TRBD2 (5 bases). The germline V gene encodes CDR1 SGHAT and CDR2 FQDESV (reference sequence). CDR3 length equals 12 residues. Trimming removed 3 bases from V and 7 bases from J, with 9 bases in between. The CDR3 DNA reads TGTGCCAGCAGCTTCAGCGGAGGGACCCAGTACTTC. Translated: CASSFSGGTQYF.

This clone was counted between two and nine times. The CDR3 DNA reads as TGCGCCAGCAGCCAAGATGGGGCTAGCGGGAGCTTCGAGCAGTACTTC. Protein product: CASSQDGASGSFEQYF. V is TRBV4-3 and J is TRBJ2-7, with TRBD2 matching over 10 bases. The germline V gene has CDR1 LGHNA and CDR2 YSLEER. With V trimmed by 0 bases and J by 6 bases, 8 bases remained unmatched. This CDR3 is 16 amino acids long.

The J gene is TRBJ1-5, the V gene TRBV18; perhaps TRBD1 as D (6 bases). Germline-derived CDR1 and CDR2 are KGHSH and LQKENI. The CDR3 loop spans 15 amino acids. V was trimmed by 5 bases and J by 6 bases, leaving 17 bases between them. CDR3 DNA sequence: TGTGCCAGCTCAGAAAACAGGGTGAGGGGTCAGCCCCAGCATTTT. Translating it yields CASSENRVRGQPQHF.

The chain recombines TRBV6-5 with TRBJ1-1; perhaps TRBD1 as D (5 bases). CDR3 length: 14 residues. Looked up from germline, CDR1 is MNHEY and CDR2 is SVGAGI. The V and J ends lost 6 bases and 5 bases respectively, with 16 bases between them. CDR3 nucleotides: TGTGCCAGCAGCTCCGGGACTAGAGGAACTGAAGCTTTCTTT. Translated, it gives CASSSGTRGTEAFF.

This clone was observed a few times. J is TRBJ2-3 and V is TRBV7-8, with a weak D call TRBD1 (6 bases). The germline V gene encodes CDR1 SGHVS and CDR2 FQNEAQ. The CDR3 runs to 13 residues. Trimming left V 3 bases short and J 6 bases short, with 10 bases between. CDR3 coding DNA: TGTGCCAGCAGCTTTGCAGGGGAGGATACGCAGTATTTT. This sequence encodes CASSFAGEDTQYF.

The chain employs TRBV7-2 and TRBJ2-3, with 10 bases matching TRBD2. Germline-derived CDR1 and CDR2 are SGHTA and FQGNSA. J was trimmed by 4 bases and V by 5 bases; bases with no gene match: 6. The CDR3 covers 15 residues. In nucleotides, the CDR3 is TGTGCCAGCAGCGCTAGCGGGAGTGGGGCAGATACGCAGTATTTT. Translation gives CASSASGSGADTQYF.

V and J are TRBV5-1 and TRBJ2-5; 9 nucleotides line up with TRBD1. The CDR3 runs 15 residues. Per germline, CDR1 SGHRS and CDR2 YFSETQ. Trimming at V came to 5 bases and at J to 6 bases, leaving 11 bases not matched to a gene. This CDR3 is CASSETGTGLQTQYF. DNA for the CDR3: TGCGCCAGCAGTGAAACCGGGACAGGGCTACAGACCCAGTACTTC.

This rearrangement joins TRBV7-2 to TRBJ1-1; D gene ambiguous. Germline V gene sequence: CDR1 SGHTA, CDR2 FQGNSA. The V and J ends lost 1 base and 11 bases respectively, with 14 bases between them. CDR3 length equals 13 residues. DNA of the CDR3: TGTGCCAGCAGCTTAGAGGTGAGAGGGCCGGCTTTCTTT. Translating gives CASSLEVRGPAFF.

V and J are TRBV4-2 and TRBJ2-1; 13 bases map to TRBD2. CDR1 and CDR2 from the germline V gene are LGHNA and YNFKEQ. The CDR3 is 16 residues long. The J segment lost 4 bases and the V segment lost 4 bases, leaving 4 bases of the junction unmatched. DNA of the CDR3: TGTGCCAGCAGCCCCGGACTAGCGGGAGTATACAATGAGCAGTTCTTC. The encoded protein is CASSPGLAGVYNEQFF.

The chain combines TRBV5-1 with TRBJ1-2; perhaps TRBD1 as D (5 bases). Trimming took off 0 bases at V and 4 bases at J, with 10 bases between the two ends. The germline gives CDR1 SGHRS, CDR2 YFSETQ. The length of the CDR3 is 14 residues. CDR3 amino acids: CASSLVGQGYGYTF. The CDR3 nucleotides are TGCGCCAGCAGCTTGGTTGGGCAGGGCTATGGCTACACCTTC.

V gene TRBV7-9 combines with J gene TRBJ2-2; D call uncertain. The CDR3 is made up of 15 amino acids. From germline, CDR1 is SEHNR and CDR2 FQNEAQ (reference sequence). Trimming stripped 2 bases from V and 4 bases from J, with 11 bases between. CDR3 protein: CASSLWADLTGELFF. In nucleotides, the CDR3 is TGTGCCAGCAGCTTATGGGCAGACCTCACCGGGGAGCTGTTTTTT.

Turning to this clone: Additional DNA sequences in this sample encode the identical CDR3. The CDR3 DNA sequence: TGTGCCAGCAGCGGCGGACAGGGTACAGATACGCAGTATTTT. The encoded protein is CASSGGQGTDTQYF. This rearrangement joins TRBV9 to TRBJ2-3, with 8 bases aligning to TRBD1. CDR1 and CDR2 from the germline V gene are SGDLS and YYNGEE. With V trimmed by 3 bases and J by 3 bases, 3 bases remained unmatched. The CDR3 has 14 residues.